One and the same sample provided the 7 T cell receptor beta chains below, sequenced in a study of control samples from healthy donors and cancer patients. Produced via immunoSEQ multiplex PCR; TCRdb's table is partial and in-frame only. The data show about 160,000 clones, with roughly 94% seen just once and approximately 14% held by the top ten. Sequenced input: PBMCs. The receptor source for this set is a man aged 60 to 75 with colorectal cancer.

The chain has TRBV10-3 and TRBJ2-7; D is perhaps TRBD2 (5 bases). V was cut by 8 bases and J by 9 bases, with 14 bases left in between. Germline V gene data show CDR1 as ENHRY and CDR2 as SYGVKD. The CDR3 is 11 residues long. CDR3 coding DNA: TGTGCCATCCACCGGGGAGTCGGGCAGTACTTC. It is translated as CAIHRGVGQYF.

The chain carries TRBV4-1 and TRBJ2-1; 10 nucleotides align to TRBD2. This CDR3 region has 17 residues. Germline loops: CDR1 MGHRA, CDR2 YSYEKL. With V trimmed by 8 bases and J by 5 bases, 15 bases remained unmatched. The CDR3 sequence is CASASPSGLAGDNEQFF. CDR3 nucleotides: TGCGCCAGCGCCTCACCAAGCGGGCTAGCGGGGGACAATGAGCAGTTCTTC.

This chain links TRBV9 with TRBJ2-2, with 7 positions matching TRBD2. V was clipped by 4 bases and J by 5 bases; unmatched bases: 11. The CDR3 extends over 16 amino acids. Germline CDR1 SGDLS, CDR2 YYNGEE. DNA for the CDR3: TGTGCCAGCAGCACCAGGCGGGGAGGGTTGACCGGGGAGCTGTTTTTT. Encoded protein: CASSTRRGGLTGELFF.

Concerning this clone itself: Sequence at one end of the junction differs from germline and may be a read error. Within the sample, other DNA sequences also encode this same CDR3. The chain combines TRBV5-1 with TRBJ2-1, with 8 bases fitting TRBD2. The germline V gene encodes CDR1 SGHRS and CDR2 YFSETQ. The CDR3 length is 15 residues. CDR3 sequence: CASSLERGRVNEQFF. The CDR3, as DNA: TGTGCCAGCAGCTTGGAGCGGGGGCGGGTCAATGAGCAGTTCTTC.

This chain joins TRBV29-1 and TRBJ1-6; weak D call: TRBD1 (5 bases). The CDR3 contains 13 residues. V was cut by 5 bases and J by 7 bases, with 12 bases left in between. Per germline, CDR1 SQVTM and CDR2 ANQGSEA. The CDR3 sequence: CSVRAGGNSPLHF. The CDR3, as DNA: TGCAGCGTTCGGGCGGGGGGAAATTCACCCCTCCACTTT.

The CDR3 DNA reads as TGTGCCAGCAGTGATATACAGGGAGGGACACCCCTCCACTTT. Protein sequence: CASSDIQGGTPLHF. The chain couples TRBV6-4 to TRBJ1-6; perhaps TRBD1 as D (6 bases). V lost 3 bases and J 11 bases, leaving 14 bases between the germline ends. The CDR3 is 14 amino acids. Per the germline V gene, CDR1 is MRHNA and CDR2 is SNTAGT.

The J gene is TRBJ1-2, the V gene TRBV19; 7 nucleotides match TRBD1. This CDR3 region has 12 residues. V dropped 4 bases and J dropped 12; count of bases not matched to a gene: 8. CDR1 and CDR2 (germline): LNHDA, SQIVND (reference sequence). CDR3 sequence reads: CASSNLGQANTF. The CDR3 DNA sequence: TGTGCCAGTAGTAATCTCGGACAGGCAAACACCTTC.